This paragraph covers one T cell receptor (beta chain) sequence. The target antigen is unknown. The data are from a study of T cell responses to AZD1222 COVID-19 vaccine. The V segment lost 5 bases and the J segment 4 bases; nucleotides outside the gene matches: 8. CDR3 size: 15 residues. Germline CDR1 and CDR2: SNHLY and FYNNEI. Overall study findings and caveats: The donor group comprised mostly white British people and more females; the analysis possibly underestimated clonal diversity.

Repertoires were generated with immunoSEQ multiplex PCR, while TCRdb's copy carries only in-frame clones and drops some. The data show more than 250,000 clones, with over 90% seen just once and 0.55% held by the top ten. The receptor was derived from an adult in good health. The J gene is TRBJ1-3, the V gene TRBV2, with TRBD1 matching 7 bases. Here the sequenced sample was peripheral blood, taken on day 0 of AZD1222 vaccination. This chain's CDR3 is CASSSDRAGGNTIYF. The CDR3 DNA follows: TGTGCCAGCAGTTCTGACAGGGCCGGAGGAAACACCATATATTTT.